The 5 T cell receptor beta chains listed next were all sequenced from one sample in a study of spatial heterogeneity in lung cancer (dated by TCRdb to the late 2010s). The library came from 5' RACE. The sequencing machine was a NextSeq 500. TCRdb reanalyzed the raw reads on its own, using fastp at Q25 for trimming and MiXCR for clone calling, and kept in-frame beta chains. Each entry merges the rows of one CDR3 protein and shows their most common DNA and genes. This sample holds around 87,000 distinct CDR3 sequences; approximately 12% were observed only once. The ten biggest clones cover about 38% of the sample. What the time point label conveys for this sample: sample taken at primary tumor resection. TCR sequencing used whole RNA extracted from tumor and nontumor lung tissue, or from cryopreserved PBMC samples, without cell sorting. The sequenced sample was PBMCs, obtained at surgery. All receptors derive from a male donor with early-stage non-small cell lung cancer.

This chain uses TRBV7-2 with TRBJ2-5; TRBD1 aligns across 7 bases. This CDR3 has 16 amino acids. J was trimmed by 2 bases and V by 5 bases; bases with no gene match: 11. The germline V gene encodes CDR1 SGHTA and CDR2 FQGNSA. The CDR3 nucleotides read TGTGCCAGCAGCCCCGGGGACAGAGTGGGGCAAGAGACCCAGTACTTC. Encoded protein: CASSPGDRVGQETQYF.

This sequence joins TRBV9 and TRBJ2-7, with unresolved D. V gave up 7 bases and J gave up 6 bases, with 11 bases separating them. The CDR3 loop spans 11 amino acids. Germline V gene data show CDR1 as SGDLS and CDR2 as YYNGEE. The CDR3 here is CASGKAGEQYF. The CDR3 region has the DNA TGTGCCAGCGGCAAAGCTGGCGAGCAGTACTTC.

This rearrangement joins TRBV7-2 to TRBJ1-6; D is uncertain. In germline, CDR1 is SGHTA, CDR2 FQGNSA. The CDR3 totals 16 residues. Trimming took 6 bases from V and 0 from J, leaving 12 bases between them. CDR3 sequence reads: CASSLTLSSYNSPLHF. The CDR3 DNA reads TGTGCCAGCAGTCTGACACTCAGCTCCTATAATTCACCCCTCCACTTT.

This clonotype was picked up a small number of times. The V gene is TRBV24-1, the J gene TRBJ2-1, with 7 positions matching TRBD1. This CDR3 has 15 residues. The ends lost 5 bases at V and 8 bases at J; junction bases unmatched: 11. The germline V gene has CDR1 KGHDR and CDR2 SFDVKD. The CDR3 is CATSVSETGKDEQFF. Here the CDR3 DNA reads TGTGCCACCAGTGTTTCCGAGACAGGGAAAGATGAGCAGTTCTTC.

This clonotype was picked up many times. The chain links TRBV5-1 to TRBJ1-1, with 8 positions matching TRBD1. V was clipped by 1 base and J by 4 bases; unmatched bases: 6. The CDR3 consists of 15 residues. Germline loops: CDR1 SGHRS, CDR2 YFSETQ. CDR3 in DNA: TGCGCCAGCAGCTTGACAGGGGGTACGGGCACTGAAGCTTTCTTT. It translates to CASSLTGGTGTEAFF. The whole variable domain, remainder taken from reference TRBV5-1 and TRBJ1-1, is KAGVTQTPRYLIKTRGQQVTLSCSPISGHRSVSWYQQTPGQGLQFLFEYFSETQRNKGNFPGRFSGRQFSNSRSEMNVSTLELGDSALYLCASSLTGGTGTEAFFGQGTRLTVV.